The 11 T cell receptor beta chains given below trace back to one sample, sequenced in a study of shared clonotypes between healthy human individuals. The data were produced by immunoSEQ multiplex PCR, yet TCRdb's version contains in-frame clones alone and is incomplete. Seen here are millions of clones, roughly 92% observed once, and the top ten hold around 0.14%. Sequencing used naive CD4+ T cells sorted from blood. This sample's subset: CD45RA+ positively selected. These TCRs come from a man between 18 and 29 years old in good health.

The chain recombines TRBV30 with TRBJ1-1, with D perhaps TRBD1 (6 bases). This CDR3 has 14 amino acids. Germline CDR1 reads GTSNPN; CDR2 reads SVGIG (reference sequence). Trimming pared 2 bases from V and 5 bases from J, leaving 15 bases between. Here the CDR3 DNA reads TGTGCCTGGAGTAAGCCAGGGGCGGGAACTGAAGCTTTCTTT. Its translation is CAWSKPGAGTEAFF.

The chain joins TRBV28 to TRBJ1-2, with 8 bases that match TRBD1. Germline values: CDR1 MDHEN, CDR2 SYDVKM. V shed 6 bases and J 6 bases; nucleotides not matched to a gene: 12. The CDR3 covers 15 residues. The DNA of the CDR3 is TGTGCCAGCAGCAGACGGGACAGGATCATTCATGGCTACACCTTC. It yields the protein CASSRRDRIIHGYTF.

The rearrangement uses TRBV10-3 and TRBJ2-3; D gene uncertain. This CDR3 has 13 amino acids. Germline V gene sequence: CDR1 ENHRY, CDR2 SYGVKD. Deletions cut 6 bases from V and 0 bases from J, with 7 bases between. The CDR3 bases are TGTGCCATCAGGTATTCTAGCACAGATACGCAGTATTTT. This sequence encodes CAIRYSSTDTQYF.

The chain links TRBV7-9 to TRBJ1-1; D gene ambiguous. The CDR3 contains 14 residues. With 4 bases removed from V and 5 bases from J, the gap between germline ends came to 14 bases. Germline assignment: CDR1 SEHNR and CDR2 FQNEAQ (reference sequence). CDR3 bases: TGTGCCAGCAGCTCCAGGATGGGTGGGACTGAAGCTTTCTTT. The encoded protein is CASSSRMGGTEAFF.

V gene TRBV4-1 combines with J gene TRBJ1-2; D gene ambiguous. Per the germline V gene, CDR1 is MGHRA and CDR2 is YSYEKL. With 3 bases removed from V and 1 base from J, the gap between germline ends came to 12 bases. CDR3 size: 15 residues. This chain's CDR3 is CASSQGSVLNYGYTF. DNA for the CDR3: TGCGCCAGCAGCCAGGGTTCAGTGCTTAACTATGGCTACACCTTC.

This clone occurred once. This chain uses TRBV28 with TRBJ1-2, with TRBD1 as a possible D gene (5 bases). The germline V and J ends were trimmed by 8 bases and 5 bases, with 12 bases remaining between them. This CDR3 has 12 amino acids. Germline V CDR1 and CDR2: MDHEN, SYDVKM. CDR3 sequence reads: CASFDSSYGYTF. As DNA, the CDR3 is TGTGCCAGCTTCGACAGTTCATATGGCTACACCTTC.

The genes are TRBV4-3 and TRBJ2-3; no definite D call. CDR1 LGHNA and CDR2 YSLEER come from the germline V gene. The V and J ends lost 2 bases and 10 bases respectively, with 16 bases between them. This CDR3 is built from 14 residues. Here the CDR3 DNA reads TGCGCCAGCAGCCAATCCCGCCTGCTGGAATCGCAGTATTTT. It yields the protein CASSQSRLLESQYF.

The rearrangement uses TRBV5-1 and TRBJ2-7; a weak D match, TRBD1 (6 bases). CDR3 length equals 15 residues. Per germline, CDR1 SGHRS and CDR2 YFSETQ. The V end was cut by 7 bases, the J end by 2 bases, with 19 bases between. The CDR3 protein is CASGPRDTVPYEQYF. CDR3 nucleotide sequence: TGCGCCAGCGGCCCCCGGGACACCGTCCCCTACGAGCAGTACTTC.

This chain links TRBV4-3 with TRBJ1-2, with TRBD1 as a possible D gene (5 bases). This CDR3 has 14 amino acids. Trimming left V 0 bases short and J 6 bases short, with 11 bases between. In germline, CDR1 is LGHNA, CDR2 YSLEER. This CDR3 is CASSQERGVDGYTF. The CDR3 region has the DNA TGCGCCAGCAGCCAAGAAAGGGGAGTCGATGGCTACACCTTC.

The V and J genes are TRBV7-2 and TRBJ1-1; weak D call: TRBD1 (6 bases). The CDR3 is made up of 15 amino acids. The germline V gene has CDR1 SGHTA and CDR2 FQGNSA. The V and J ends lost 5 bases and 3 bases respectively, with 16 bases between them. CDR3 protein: CASSPRRGRDTEAFF. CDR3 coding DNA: TGTGCCAGCAGCCCTCGCAGGGGACGTGACACTGAAGCTTTCTTT.

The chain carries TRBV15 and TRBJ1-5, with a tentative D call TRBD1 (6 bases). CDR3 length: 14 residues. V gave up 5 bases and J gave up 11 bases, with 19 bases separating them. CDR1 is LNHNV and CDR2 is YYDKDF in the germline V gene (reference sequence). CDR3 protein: CATSRDTQIRAQHF. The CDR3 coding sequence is TGTGCCACCAGCCGGGACACCCAGATTAGGGCCCAGCATTTT.